The clone carrying this T cell receptor beta chain was recorded a few times. Its antigen is as yet unknown. Amplification targeted TCR beta CDR3 regions from RNA transcripts. HTBI primers drove first-round RT-PCR of the TCR CDR3. Using its own MiXCR run on the multiplex PCR reads, TCRdb lists one record per CDR3 protein. The repertoire consists of over 300,000 distinct CDR3 sequences, with around 13% occurring once and the leading ten covering about 11%. This specimen comes from a study of T cells in Graves' hyperthyroidism and ophthalmopathy. Study observations and caveats: Most clonotypes expanded in thyroid above 0.001 were likewise present in blood. Ophthalmopathy, which appeared later, was predicted by the model a median about 6 months before onset.

Used for diagnoses were clinical symptoms, serum thyroxine and TRAb, thyroid ultrasound and orbital computed tomography. PBMCs were sourced from more than 7.5 ml fresh peripheral blood. Sequencing input: blood. The sequence derives from a woman aged 60-75 years with Graves' hyperthyroidism.

This CDR3 reads CASSHKSKRYEQYF. The CDR3 nucleotides read TGTGCCAGCAGCCATAAATCAAAACGCTACGAGCAGTACTTC. The chain carries TRBV16 and TRBJ2-7, with unresolved D. CDR1 and CDR2 (germline): KGHSY, FQNENV. The CDR3 spans 14 residues. Deletions cut 3 bases from V and 3 bases from J, with 12 bases between.